This T cell receptor beta chain was captured by sequencing in a study of T cells after yellow fever vaccination (dated by TCRdb to 2018 to 2020). About the full investigation: The SMART-Seq v4 Ultra Low Input RNA kit was used to prepare libraries from fractions with low cell numbers. Blood samples were taken at several timepoints before and after primary and secondary immunization, and bulk PBMC replicates and cell subsets were isolated. Two healthy male donors, one aged 18 to 30 and one aged 30 to 39 years, were included in the cohort. To follow T-cell clones before and after both primary and booster YFV17D yellow fever vaccination, bulk TCR alpha and beta repertoires underwent longitudinal sequencing.

This clonotype occurred a few times. Its antigen is still unknown. Base qualities are not recorded, but no much larger clone differs from it by a single base. The sample's treatment or condition label, in plain terms: live attenuated yellow fever vaccine strain. At every blood-draw timepoint, two biological replicates of bulk PBMCs were collected. A standard Ficoll-Paque protocol was used to isolate PBMCs from peripheral blood. TriZol was used to extract RNA from bulk PBMCs, from CD4 and CD8 fractions, and from dextramer-positive and dextramer-negative fractions. TCR cDNA was synthesized by 5'RACE template switching, through which a universal primer site and unique molecular identifiers were introduced. cDNA synthesis was primed from both the TCR alpha and TCR beta constant segments. Two PCR steps were used to amplify libraries, with sample barcodes and sequencing adapters being added in the second step. Sequencing of libraries was performed on Illumina HiSeq 2500 (2x100 bp) or NovaSeq (2x150 bp). The paper's processing steps were these. MIGEC was used to demultiplex reads and collapse the reads into UMI consensus sequences, and MiXCR was used for V(D)J alignment. Vaccine-responding clonotypes were identified with edgeR using replicate PBMC samples, with FDR below 0.01 and a log2 fold change above 5 up to day 15 being required. Each bulk clonotype was labeled CD4 or CD8 based on which sequenced repertoire, CD4 or CD8, contained the clonotype at higher abundance. The public reads were quality trimmed at Q25 with fastp and then assembled into clones with MiXCR by TCRdb, keeping productive beta chains. Each entry merges the rows of one CDR3 protein and shows their most common DNA and genes. These V and J calls rely on TCRdb rather than the paper's analysis. This sample has about 510,000 distinct CDR3 sequences in its table, and about a fifth of those were observed once. Around 17% of the sample belongs to the ten largest clones.

Overall results and qualifications from the work: The study included only a couple of donors, which limits how far the findings can be generalized. The secondary T-cell response was found to be weaker but faster than the primary response, with a peak reached on day 5 rather than on day 15. A small fraction of clonotypes showed up in both the CD4 and CD8 compartments, probably as a result of convergent recombination. After the booster, most clones that had expanded after primary vaccination were detected again (nearly 97% of CD4 and roughly nine tenths of CD8), suggesting broad maintenance of memory. FACS-sorted repertoires could contain abundant contaminating clonotypes from the bulk population, so computational filtering was required.

From its cysteine to its phenylalanine, the CDR3 spans 12 amino acids. Solely the CDR3 DNA is kept, with 36 bases framed from the first base. V and J are truncated by 9 bases and 9 bases respectively, leaving an intervening sequence of 15 bases. CDR1 is given as LNHDA and CDR2 as SQIVND, both from the germline V gene (reference sequence). The sequence derives from a man aged 18 to 35 who received the YFV17D yellow fever vaccine. The chain is assembled from TRBV19 and TRBJ1-5; TRBD1 could be the D gene, as 5 bases match. Sequenced material: PBMCs, taken approximately 20 days after the first yellow fever vaccination. CDR3 sequence: CASRVLLGPQHF. The sequenced DNA: TGTGCCAGCAGGGTCCTGTTGGGGCCCCAGCATTTT. With the portions outside the CDR3 filled from the reference TRBV19 and TRBJ1-5 genes, the complete variable region becomes DGGITQSPKYLFRKEGQNVTLSCEQNLNHDAMYWYRQDPGQGLRLIYYSQIVNDFQKGDIAEGYSVSREKKESFPLTVTSAQKNPTAFYLCASRVLLGPQHFGDGTRLSIL.